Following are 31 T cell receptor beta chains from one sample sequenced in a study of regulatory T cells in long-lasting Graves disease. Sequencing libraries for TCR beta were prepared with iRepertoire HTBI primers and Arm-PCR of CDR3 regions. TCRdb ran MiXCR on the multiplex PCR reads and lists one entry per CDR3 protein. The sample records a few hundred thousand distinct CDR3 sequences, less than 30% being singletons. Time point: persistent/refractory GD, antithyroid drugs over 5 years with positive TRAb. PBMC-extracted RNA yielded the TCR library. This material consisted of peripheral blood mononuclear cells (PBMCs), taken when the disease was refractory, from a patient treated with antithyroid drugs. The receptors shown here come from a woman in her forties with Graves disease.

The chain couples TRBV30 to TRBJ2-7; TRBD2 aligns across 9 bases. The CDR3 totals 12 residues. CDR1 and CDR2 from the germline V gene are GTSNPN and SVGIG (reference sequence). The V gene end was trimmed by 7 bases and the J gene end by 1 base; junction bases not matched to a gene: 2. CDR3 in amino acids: CALTSGSYEQYF. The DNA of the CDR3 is TGTGCCTTAACTAGCGGGTCCTACGAGCAGTACTTC.

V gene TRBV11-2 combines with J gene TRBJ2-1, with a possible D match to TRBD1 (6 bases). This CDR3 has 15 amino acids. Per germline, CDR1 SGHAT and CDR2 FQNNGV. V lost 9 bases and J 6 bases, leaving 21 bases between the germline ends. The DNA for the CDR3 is TGTGCCAGTAAAAGCCCGGGACATCTCTCCAATGAGCAGTTCTTC. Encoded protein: CASKSPGHLSNEQFF.

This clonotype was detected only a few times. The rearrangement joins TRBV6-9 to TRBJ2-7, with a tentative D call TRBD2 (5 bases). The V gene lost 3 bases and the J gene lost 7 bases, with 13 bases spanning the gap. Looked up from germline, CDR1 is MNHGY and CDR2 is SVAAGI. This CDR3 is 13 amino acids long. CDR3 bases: TGTGCCAGCAGTTACACTAGTCTTGGGGAGCAGTACTTC. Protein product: CASSYTSLGEQYF.

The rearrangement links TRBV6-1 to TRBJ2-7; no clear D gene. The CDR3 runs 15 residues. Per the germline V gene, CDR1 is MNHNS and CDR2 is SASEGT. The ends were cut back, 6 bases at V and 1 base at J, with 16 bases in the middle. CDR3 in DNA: TGTGCCAGCAGGGTTGGAGTTCTGGGGTCCTACGAGCAGTACTTC. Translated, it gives CASRVGVLGSYEQYF.

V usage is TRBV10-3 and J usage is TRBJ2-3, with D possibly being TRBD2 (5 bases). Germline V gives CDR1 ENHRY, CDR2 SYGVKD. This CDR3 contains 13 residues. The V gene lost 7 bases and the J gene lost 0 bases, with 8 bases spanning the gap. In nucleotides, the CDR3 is TGTGCCATCAAACCGGGGAGCACAGATACGCAGTATTTT. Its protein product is CAIKPGSTDTQYF.

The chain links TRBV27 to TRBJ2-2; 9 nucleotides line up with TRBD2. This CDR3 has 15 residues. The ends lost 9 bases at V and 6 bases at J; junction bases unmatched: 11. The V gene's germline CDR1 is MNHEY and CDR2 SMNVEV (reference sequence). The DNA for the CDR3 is TGTGCCAGTAAACCAGGGACTAGCTCGGCCGGGGAGCTGTTTTTT. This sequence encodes CASKPGTSSAGELFF.

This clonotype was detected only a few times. The CDR3, as DNA: TGTGCCAGCAGGACTCTTACAAACACAGATACGCAGTATTTT. Amino acid sequence: CASRTLTNTDTQYF. The chain couples TRBV11-2 to TRBJ2-3; D is uncertain. CDR1 and CDR2 from the germline V gene are SGHAT and FQNNGV. This CDR3 is built from 14 residues. V was trimmed by 6 bases and J by 2 bases, leaving 12 bases between them.

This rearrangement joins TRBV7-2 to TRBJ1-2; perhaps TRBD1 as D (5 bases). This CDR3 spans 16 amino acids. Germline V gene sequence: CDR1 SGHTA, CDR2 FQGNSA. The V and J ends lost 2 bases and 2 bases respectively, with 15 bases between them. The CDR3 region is CASSLIGAWGNYGYTF. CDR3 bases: TGTGCCAGCAGCTTAATAGGGGCGTGGGGGAACTATGGCTACACCTTC.

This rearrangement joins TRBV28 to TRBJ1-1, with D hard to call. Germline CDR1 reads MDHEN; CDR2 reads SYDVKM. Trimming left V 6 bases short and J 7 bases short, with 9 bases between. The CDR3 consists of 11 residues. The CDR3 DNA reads TGTGCCAGCAGAAACGTCCGTGAAGCTTTCTTT. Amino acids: CASRNVREAFF.

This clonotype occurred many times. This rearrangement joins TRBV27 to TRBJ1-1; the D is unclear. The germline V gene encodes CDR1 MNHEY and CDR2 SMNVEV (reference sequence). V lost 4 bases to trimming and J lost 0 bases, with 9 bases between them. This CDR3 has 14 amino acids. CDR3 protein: CASSSNSLNTEAFF. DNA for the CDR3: TGTGCCAGCAGTTCCAACTCGCTGAACACTGAAGCTTTCTTT.

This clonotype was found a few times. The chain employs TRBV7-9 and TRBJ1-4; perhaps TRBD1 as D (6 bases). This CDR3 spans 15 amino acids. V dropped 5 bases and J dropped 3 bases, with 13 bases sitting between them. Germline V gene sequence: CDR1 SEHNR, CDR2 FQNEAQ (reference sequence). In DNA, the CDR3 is TGTGCCAGCAGCATGAACAGGGTCCCTAATGAAAAACTGTTTTTT. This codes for CASSMNRVPNEKLFF.

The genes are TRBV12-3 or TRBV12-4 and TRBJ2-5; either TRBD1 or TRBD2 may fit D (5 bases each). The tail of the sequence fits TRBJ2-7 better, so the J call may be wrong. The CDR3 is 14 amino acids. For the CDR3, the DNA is TGTGCCAGCACTCCCGGGACCGTAGCCTACGAGCAGTACTTC. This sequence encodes CASTPGTVAYEQYF.

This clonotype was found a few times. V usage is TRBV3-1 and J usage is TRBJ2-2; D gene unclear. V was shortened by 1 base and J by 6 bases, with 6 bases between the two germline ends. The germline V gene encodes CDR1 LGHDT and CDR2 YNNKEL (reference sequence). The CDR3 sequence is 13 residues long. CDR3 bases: TGTGCCAGCAGCCAAGTATTGGCCGGGGAGCTGTTTTTT. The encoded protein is CASSQVLAGELFF. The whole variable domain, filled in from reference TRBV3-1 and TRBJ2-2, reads DTAVSQTPKYLVTQMGNDKSIKCEQNLGHDTMYWYKQDSKKFLKIMFSYNNKELIINETVPNRFSPKSPDKAHLNLHINSLELGDSAVYFCASSQVLAGELFFGEGSRLTVL.

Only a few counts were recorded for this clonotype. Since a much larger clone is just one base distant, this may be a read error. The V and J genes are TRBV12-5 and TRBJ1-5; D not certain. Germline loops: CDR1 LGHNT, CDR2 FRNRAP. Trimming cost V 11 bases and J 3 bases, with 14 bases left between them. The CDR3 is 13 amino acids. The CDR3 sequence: CASGDRNNQPQHF. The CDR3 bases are TGTGCTTCTGGTGACCGGAACAATCAGCCCCAGCATTTT.

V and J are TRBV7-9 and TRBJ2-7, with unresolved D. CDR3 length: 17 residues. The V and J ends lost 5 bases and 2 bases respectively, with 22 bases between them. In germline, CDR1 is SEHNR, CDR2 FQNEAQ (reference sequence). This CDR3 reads CASSPRPTPSPTYEQYF. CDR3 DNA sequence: TGTGCCAGCAGCCCACGCCCGACCCCCAGCCCCACCTACGAGCAGTACTTC.

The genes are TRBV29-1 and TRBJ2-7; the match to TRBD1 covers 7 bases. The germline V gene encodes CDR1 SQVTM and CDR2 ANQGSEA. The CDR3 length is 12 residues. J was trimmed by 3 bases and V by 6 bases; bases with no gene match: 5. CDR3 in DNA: TGCAGCGTCTTTGACAGGGACTACGAGCAGTACTTC. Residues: CSVFDRDYEQYF.

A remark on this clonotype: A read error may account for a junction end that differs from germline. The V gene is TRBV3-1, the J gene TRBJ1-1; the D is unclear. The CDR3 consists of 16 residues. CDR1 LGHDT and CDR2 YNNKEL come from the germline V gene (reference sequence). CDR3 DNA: TGTGCCAGCAGCAAAGATCCCAGGAACAAGAACACTGAAGCTTTCTTT. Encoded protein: CASSKDPRNKNTEAFF.

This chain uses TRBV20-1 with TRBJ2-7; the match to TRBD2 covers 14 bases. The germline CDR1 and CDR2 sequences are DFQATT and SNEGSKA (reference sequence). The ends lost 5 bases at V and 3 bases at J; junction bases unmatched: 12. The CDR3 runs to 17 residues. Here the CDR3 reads CSAVGTSGSSVVYEQYF. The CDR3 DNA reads TGCAGTGCTGTAGGGACTAGCGGGAGTTCTGTGGTCTACGAGCAGTACTTC.

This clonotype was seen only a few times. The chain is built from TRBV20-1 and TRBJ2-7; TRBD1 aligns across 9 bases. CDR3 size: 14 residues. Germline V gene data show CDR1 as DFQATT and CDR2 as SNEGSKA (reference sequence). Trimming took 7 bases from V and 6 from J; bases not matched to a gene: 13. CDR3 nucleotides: TGCAGTGTATTCTCAGGGACAGGGTCATCCGAGCAGTACTTC. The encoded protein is CSVFSGTGSSEQYF.

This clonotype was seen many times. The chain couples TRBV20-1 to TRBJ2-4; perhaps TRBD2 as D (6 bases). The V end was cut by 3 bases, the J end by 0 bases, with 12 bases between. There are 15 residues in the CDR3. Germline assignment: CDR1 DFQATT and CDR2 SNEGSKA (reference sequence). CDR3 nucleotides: TGCAGTGCTAGGAGTTATAGCGGAGCCAAAAACATTCAGTACTTC. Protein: CSARSYSGAKNIQYF.

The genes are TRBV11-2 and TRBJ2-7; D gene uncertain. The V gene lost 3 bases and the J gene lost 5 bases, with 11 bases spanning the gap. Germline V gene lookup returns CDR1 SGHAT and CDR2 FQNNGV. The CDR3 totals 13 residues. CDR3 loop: CASSFGQPNEQYF. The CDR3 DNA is TGTGCCAGCAGCTTCGGTCAGCCAAACGAGCAGTACTTC.

Written as DNA, the CDR3 is TGTGCCAGCAGCCCCGAGACAGGGCGGACTGAAGCTTTCTTT. Residues: CASSPETGRTEAFF. This chain uses TRBV7-3 with TRBJ1-1; 7 bases line up with TRBD1. Trimming removed 5 bases from V and 5 bases from J; junction bases left unmatched: 8. Germline lookup yields CDR1 SGHTA and CDR2 FQGTGA. This CDR3 is built from 14 residues. The full variable domain, completed using reference TRBV7-3 and TRBJ1-1, is GAGVSQTPSNKVTEKGKYVELRCDPISGHTALYWYRQSLGQGPEFLIYFQGTGAADDSGLPNDRFFAVRPEGSVSTLKIQRTERGDSAVYLCASSPETGRTEAFFGQGTRLTVV.

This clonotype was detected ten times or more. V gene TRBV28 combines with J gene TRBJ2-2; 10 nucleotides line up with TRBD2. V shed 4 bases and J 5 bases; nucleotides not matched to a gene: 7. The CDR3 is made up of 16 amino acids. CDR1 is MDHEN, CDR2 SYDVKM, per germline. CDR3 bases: TGTGCCAGCAGTTGGGCTAGCGGGAGAGAAACCGGGGAGCTGTTTTTT. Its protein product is CASSWASGRETGELFF.

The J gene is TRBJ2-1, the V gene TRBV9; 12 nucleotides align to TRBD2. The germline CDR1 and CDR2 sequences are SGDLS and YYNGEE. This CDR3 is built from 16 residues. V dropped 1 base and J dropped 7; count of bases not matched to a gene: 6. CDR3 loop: CASSVSGTSGLNEQFF. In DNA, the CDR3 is TGTGCCAGCAGCGTATCCGGGACTAGCGGGCTAAATGAGCAGTTCTTC.

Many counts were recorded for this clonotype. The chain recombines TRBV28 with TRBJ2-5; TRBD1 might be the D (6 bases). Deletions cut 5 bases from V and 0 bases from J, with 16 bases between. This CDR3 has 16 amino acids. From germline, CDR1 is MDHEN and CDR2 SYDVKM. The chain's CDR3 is CASSQQGWAYQETQYF. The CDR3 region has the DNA TGTGCCAGCAGTCAACAGGGCTGGGCTTACCAAGAGACCCAGTACTTC.

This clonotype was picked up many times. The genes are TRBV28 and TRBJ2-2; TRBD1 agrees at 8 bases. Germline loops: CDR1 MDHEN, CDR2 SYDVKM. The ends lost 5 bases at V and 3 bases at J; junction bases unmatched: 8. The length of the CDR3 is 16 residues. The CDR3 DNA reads TGTGCCAGCAGTACCGCCGGGACAGGAGACACCGGGGAGCTGTTTTTT. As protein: CASSTAGTGDTGELFF.

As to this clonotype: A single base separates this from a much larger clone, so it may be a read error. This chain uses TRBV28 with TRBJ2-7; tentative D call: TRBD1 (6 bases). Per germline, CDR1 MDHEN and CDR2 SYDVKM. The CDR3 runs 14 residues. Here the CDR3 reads CVSRQPGTLAEQYF. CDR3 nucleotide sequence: TGTGTCAGCAGGCAACCCGGGACATTGGCCGAGCAGTACTTC.

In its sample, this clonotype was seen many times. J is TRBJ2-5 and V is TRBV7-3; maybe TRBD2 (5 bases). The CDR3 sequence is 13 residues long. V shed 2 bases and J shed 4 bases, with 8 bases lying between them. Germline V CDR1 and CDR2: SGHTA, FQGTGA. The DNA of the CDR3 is TGTGCCAGCAGCTTACGGGGAAGAGAGACCCAGTACTTC. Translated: CASSLRGRETQYF.

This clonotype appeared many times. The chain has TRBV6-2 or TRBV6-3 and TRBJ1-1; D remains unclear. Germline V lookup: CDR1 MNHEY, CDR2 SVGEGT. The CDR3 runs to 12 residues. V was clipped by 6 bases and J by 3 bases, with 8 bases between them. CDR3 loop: CASRDWDTEAFF. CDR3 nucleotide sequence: TGTGCCAGCAGGGATTGGGACACTGAAGCTTTCTTT.

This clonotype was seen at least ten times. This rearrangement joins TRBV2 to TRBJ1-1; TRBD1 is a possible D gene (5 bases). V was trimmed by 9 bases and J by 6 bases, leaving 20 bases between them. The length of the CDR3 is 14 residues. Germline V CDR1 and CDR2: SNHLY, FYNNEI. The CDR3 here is CAREGAQLSAEAFF. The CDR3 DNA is TGTGCCAGAGAAGGGGCCCAGCTAAGCGCTGAAGCTTTCTTT.

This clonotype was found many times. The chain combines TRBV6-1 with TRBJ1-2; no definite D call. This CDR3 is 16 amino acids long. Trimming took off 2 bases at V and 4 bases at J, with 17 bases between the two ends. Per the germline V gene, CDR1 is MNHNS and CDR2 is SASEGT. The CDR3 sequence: CASSESPILVGYGYTF. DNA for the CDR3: TGTGCCAGCAGTGAAAGCCCAATTTTAGTGGGCTATGGCTACACCTTC.